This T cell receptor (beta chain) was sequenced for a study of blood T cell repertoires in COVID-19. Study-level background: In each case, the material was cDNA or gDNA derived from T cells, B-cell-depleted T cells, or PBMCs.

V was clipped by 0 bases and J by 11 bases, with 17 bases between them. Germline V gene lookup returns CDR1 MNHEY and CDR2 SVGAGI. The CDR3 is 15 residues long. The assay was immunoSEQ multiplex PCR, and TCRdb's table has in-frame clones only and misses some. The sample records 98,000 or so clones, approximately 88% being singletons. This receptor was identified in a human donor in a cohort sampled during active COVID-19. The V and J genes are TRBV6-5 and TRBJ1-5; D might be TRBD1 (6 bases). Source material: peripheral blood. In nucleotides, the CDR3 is TGTGCCAGCAGTTACTCGAGGGGGACCTCGTCGTCCCAGCATTTT. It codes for CASSYSRGTSSSQHF.